A selection of T cell receptor beta chains follows, all from one sample in a study of T cells in localized non-small cell lung cancer. The data were produced by immunoSEQ multiplex PCR, yet TCRdb's version contains in-frame clones alone and is incomplete. Here the sample spans approximately 37,000 clones, 70% to 90% being singletons. Sequenced here: peripheral blood, sampled before any cancer treatment. These receptors came from a man aged 18 to 55 with stage I lung adenocarcinoma. CDR3s include the opening cysteine and the closing phenylalanine or tryptophan. A D gene is named only where the DNA matches it firmly. A clone size is listed for some rows: how often the clone was seen (once, few, many), or a class if it is expanded.

j_call d_call clone_size v_call cdr3_aa cdr3_nt
TRBJ2-1 . . TRBV11-3 CASSLEGRPYNEQFF TGTGCCAGCAGCTTAGAGGGGAGGCCTTACAATGAGCAGTTCTTC
TRBJ2-2 TRBD2 . TRBV9 CASSVRGGASNTGELFF TGTGCCAGCAGCGTACGCGGGGGGGCCTCGAACACCGGGGAGCTGTTTTTT
TRBJ1-2 . . TRBV7-3 CASSLTGDGNYGYTF TGTGCCAGCAGCTTAACAGGGGATGGGAACTATGGCTACACCTTC
TRBJ2-7 . . TRBV5-4 CASSLVGRDSYEQYF TGTGCCAGCAGCTTGGTTGGACGGGACTCCTACGAGCAGTACTTC
TRBJ2-5 . . TRBV2 CASRAPQETQYF TGTGCCAGCAGGGCCCCACAAGAGACCCAGTACTTC
TRBJ1-2 . . TRBV10-2 CASNSNPTYGYTF TGCGCCAGCAACTCTAATCCAACCTATGGCTACACCTTC
TRBJ2-3 TRBD2 few TRBV7-3 CASGKGLAGATVGDTQYF TGTGCCAGCGGGAAAGGACTAGCGGGGGCCACAGTTGGAGATACGCAGTATTTT
TRBJ1-2 . . TRBV7-9 CASSLATGRDYGYTF TGTGCCAGCAGCTTGGCTACAGGGCGAGACTATGGCTACACCTTC
TRBJ1-2 . . TRBV27 CASSFHGSNYGYTF TGTGCCAGCAGTTTCCACGGGTCTAACTATGGCTACACCTTC
TRBJ1-1 TRBD1 . TRBV4-2 CASSQARTGPNTEAFF TGTGCCAGCAGCCAAGCCCGGACAGGGCCGAACACTGAAGCTTTCTTT
TRBJ1-6 TRBD1 few TRBV5-1 CASSPGQGWDSPLHF TGCGCCAGCAGCCCAGGACAGGGATGGGATTCACCCCTCCACTTT
TRBJ2-7 TRBD1 few TRBV6-5 CASSYRTGGGYEQYF TGTGCCAGCAGTTATAGGACAGGGGGCGGTTACGAGCAGTACTTC
TRBJ1-1 . . TRBV5-1 CASSPGLKGTEAFF TGCGCCAGCAGCCCGGGCTTGAAGGGGACTGAAGCTTTCTTT
TRBJ1-4 TRBD1 once TRBV6-6 CASSSPTGRSEKLFF TGTGCCAGCAGCTCACCGACAGGGCGGAGTGAAAAACTGTTTTTT
TRBJ1-4 . . TRBV19 CASSRGTRSNEKLFF TGTGCCAGTAGTCGAGGGACACGTTCCAATGAAAAACTGTTTTTT
TRBJ2-1 TRBD1 . TRBV2 CASRGTGGDEQFF TGTGCCAGCAGAGGGACAGGGGGTGATGAGCAGTTCTTC
TRBJ1-5 . . TRBV10-3 CATSGGSNQPQHF TGTGCCACCTCGGGGGGAAGCAATCAGCCCCAGCATTTT
TRBJ1-5 . few TRBV4-2 CASSQVLVRGQPQHF TGTGCCAGCAGCCAAGTCCTGGTGAGAGGACAGCCCCAGCATTTT
TRBJ2-5 . . TRBV7-9 CASSLARETQYF TGTGCCAGCAGCTTAGCGAGGGAGACCCAGTACTTC
TRBJ1-3 . . TRBV5-4 CASSLDASSGNTIYF TGTGCCAGCAGCTTGGACGCGAGCTCTGGAAACACCATATATTTT
TRBJ2-7 . . TRBV6-1 CASSTLTAYEQYF TGTGCCAGCAGTACCTTGACAGCCTACGAGCAGTACTTC
TRBJ2-3 TRBD2 . TRBV7-6 CASSSPRSGAGTDTQYF TGTGCCAGCAGCTCGCCTCGTAGCGGGGCTGGCACAGATACGCAGTATTTT
TRBJ2-5 . . TRBV28 CASSLGGAGETQYF TGTGCCAGCAGTTTAGGGGGGGCCGGGGAGACCCAGTACTTC
TRBJ2-3 . . TRBV5-6 CASSLLRGLNTQGDTQYF TGTGCCAGCAGCTTACTCAGGGGCCTCAACACACAAGGAGATACGCAGTATTTT
TRBJ1-6 TRBD1 . TRBV27 CASSNRGYNSPLHF TGTGCCAGCAGTAACAGGGGTTATAATTCACCCCTCCACTTT
TRBJ1-4 TRBD1 once TRBV15 CATSRDPTGANEKLFF TGTGCCACCAGCAGAGATCCGACAGGGGCTAATGAAAAACTGTTTTTT
TRBJ1-5 TRBD1 . TRBV7-8 CASSLTGGYGVDQPQHF TGTGCCAGCAGTCTGACAGGGGGCTACGGGGTGGATCAGCCCCAGCATTTT
TRBJ1-6 . . TRBV19 CASSPSGQSNSPLHF TGTGCCAGTAGTCCCTCGGGCCAGAGCAATTCACCCCTCCACTTT
TRBJ2-3 TRBD1 few TRBV4-1 CASSQRAGDRGTDTQYF TGCGCCAGCAGCCAAAGAGCTGGGGACAGGGGGACAGATACGCAGTATTTT
TRBJ1-6 . . TRBV28 CASTVPGPNSPLHF TGTGCCAGCACTGTCCCGGGTCCCAATTCACCCCTCCACTTT
TRBJ2-1 TRBD1 . TRBV7-2 CASSLEGQGPGEQFF TGTGCCAGCAGCTTAGAGGGACAGGGTCCAGGTGAGCAGTTCTTC
TRBJ2-7 . . TRBV25-1 CASSDSRTRIYEQYF TGTGCCAGCAGTGACTCCAGGACACGGATCTACGAGCAGTACTTC
TRBJ2-2 TRBD2 . TRBV9 CASSPLGGGGELFF TGTGCCAGCAGCCCCCTTGGGGGGGGCGGGGAGCTGTTTTTT
TRBJ1-1 . . TRBV7-2 CASSSGSKGTEAFF TGTGCCAGCAGCTCCGGGTCCAAGGGCACTGAAGCTTTCTTT
TRBJ1-6 . . TRBV7-2 CASSLGPSALHF TGTGCCAGCAGCCTCGGACCCTCGGCCCTCCACTTT
TRBJ2-5 . . TRBV5-5 CASSLFAQETQYF TGTGCCAGCAGCTTGTTTGCCCAAGAGACCCAGTACTTC
TRBJ2-5 TRBD1 . TRBV30 CAWRQGTGIETQYF TGTGCCTGGAGGCAAGGGACAGGAATAGAGACCCAGTACTTC
TRBJ1-5 . . TRBV6-5 CASSLTGLNQPQHF TGTGCCAGCAGCTTGACAGGACTCAATCAGCCCCAGCATTTT
TRBJ2-3 TRBD2 . TRBV7-2 CASSLQRGLTDTQYF TGTGCCAGCAGCTTACAGCGGGGGCTCACAGATACGCAGTATTTT
TRBJ2-7 . once TRBV5-1 CASSDPRTPYEQYF TGCGCCAGCAGCGACCCACGGACCCCCTACGAGCAGTACTTC
TRBJ1-4 . once TRBV30 CAWSQEKLFF TGTGCCTGGTCGCAGGAAAAACTGTTTTTT